A selection of T cell receptor beta chains follows, all from one sample in a study of TIL therapy for anti-PD-1-resistant metastatic lung cancer. Sequenced by immunoSEQ multiplex PCR; TCRdb stores in-frame clones only, minus some. The data show tens of thousands of clones, about nine tenths seen once. Sample: blood, taken at baseline. The receptors originated from a person aged 25 to 85 with non-small cell lung cancer. CDR3s include the opening cysteine and the closing phenylalanine or tryptophan. The D gene is left open where the match is weak. Clone size is given for some rows only: seen once, a few or many times, or a class if the clone is expanded.

size | D | J | V | DNA | CDR3
- | TRBD2 | TRBJ2-7 | TRBV4-1 | TGCGCCAGCAGCCAAGATTTCCCTAGCGGCGCCTTTTCCTACGAGCAGTACTTC | CASSQDFPSGAFSYEQYF
- | - | TRBJ1-5 | TRBV29-1 | TGCAGCGTTGCGGAGAGTACAGCCGGGAACCAGCCCCAGCATTTT | CSVAESTAGNQPQHF
- | - | TRBJ2-7 | TRBV6-1 | TGTGCCAGCAGTGAGACCGGGACACCGAACTACGAGCAGTACTTC | CASSETGTPNYEQYF
- | - | TRBJ1-1 | TRBV14 | TGTGCCAGCAGCGAATCATACACTGAAGCTTTCTTT | CASSESYTEAFF
- | - | TRBJ1-5 | TRBV5-8 | TGTGCCAGTCCCCCTGGAGCAGCCCTTCACCCCCAGCATTTT | CASPPGAALHPQHF
- | - | TRBJ2-1 | TRBV29-1 | TGCAGCGTTGTACCATTAGGGAATGAGCAGTTCTTC | CSVVPLGNEQFF
- | - | TRBJ1-1 | TRBV2 | TGTGCCAGCAGTGAAGGCGGCAGAGGGACTGAAGCTTTCTTT | CASSEGGRGTEAFF
- | - | TRBJ1-1 | TRBV12-3/TRBV12-4 | TGTGCCAGCAGAATCGGGGGGAACACTGAAGCTTTCTTT | CASRIGGNTEAFF
- | TRBD1 | TRBJ1-1 | TRBV24-1 | TGTGCCGATCCGCGGACAGGACATACTGAAGCTTTCTTT | CADPRTGHTEAFF
- | - | TRBJ2-7 | TRBV6-5 | TGTGCCAGTCACAGAACTTCCTACGAGCAGTACTTC | CASHRTSYEQYF
- | TRBD1 | TRBJ1-2 | TRBV5-8 | TGTGCCAGCAGCTTGCGGACAGGGAACAACTATGGCTACACCTTC | CASSLRTGNNYGYTF
- | TRBD1 | TRBJ2-7 | TRBV14 | TGTGCCAGCAGCACCACAGGGGGTAGGACCTACGAGCAGTACTTC | CASSTTGGRTYEQYF
- | - | TRBJ1-4 | TRBV7-8 | TGTGCCAGCAGCTTGAGTCAGCTTAATGAAAAACTGTTTTTT | CASSLSQLNEKLFF
- | - | TRBJ2-2 | TRBV2 | TGTGCCAGCAGCCCCCGTAACACCGGGGAGCTGTTTTTT | CASSPRNTGELFF
- | - | TRBJ2-5 | TRBV5-1 | TGCGCCAGCAGCCGCGGACAGGGAGGGGAGACCCAGTACTTC | CASSRGQGGETQYF
- | - | TRBJ1-1 | TRBV5-1 | TGCGCCAGCAGGAGTCAGCAGAACACTGAAGCTTTCTTT | CASRSQQNTEAFF
- | - | TRBJ1-1 | TRBV4-1 | TGCGCCAGCAGCCAGAGACAGATGAACACTGAAGCTTTCTTT | CASSQRQMNTEAFF
- | TRBD1 | TRBJ2-1 | TRBV9 | TGTGCCAGCATGGGGGACAGGGGGGACAATGAGCAGTTCTTC | CASMGDRGDNEQFF
once | - | TRBJ1-3 | TRBV4-1 | TGCGCCAGCAGCCCTTACACAGGGAAAGACACCATATATTTT | CASSPYTGKDTIYF
- | - | TRBJ2-5 | TRBV9 | TGTGCCAGCAGCGAGCACAGGGACCAAGAGACCCAGTACTTC | CASSEHRDQETQYF
- | TRBD2 | TRBJ2-5 | TRBV28 | TGTGCCAGCAGCCTCGATCTAGCGGGAGAAGAGACCCAGTACTTC | CASSLDLAGEETQYF
- | - | TRBJ1-1 | TRBV30 | TGTGCCTGGGTCGGACAGCCGGGATTCGATGAAGCTTTCTTT | CAWVGQPGFDEAFF
- | TRBD2 | TRBJ2-1 | TRBV19 | TGTGCCAGTAGTCCGGGACTAGCGGGGGCAGGCGAGCAGTTCTTC | CASSPGLAGAGEQFF
- | - | TRBJ2-1 | TRBV5-8 | TGTGCCAGCACCTTGCTCCGATCTAGCATTTCCTACAATGAGCAGTTCTTC | CASTLLRSSISYNEQFF
- | - | TRBJ1-2 | TRBV18 | TGTGCCAGCTCACCGGCTCCGGGGGGGCTTACTAACTATGGCTACACCTTC | CASSPAPGGLTNYGYTF
- | TRBD2 | TRBJ2-7 | TRBV10-3 | TGTGCCATCAGTGAGTCGAATGCGGGGGGAAACGAGCAGTACTTC | CAISESNAGGNEQYF
- | - | TRBJ2-7 | TRBV4-1 | TGCGCCAGCAGCCAAGCCGGTTACTACGAGCAGTACTTC | CASSQAGYYEQYF
- | TRBD2 | TRBJ2-1 | TRBV3-1/TRBV3-2 | TGTGCCAGCAGCCAACTAGCGGGAGGGAATGAGCAGTTCTTC | CASSQLAGGNEQFF
- | - | TRBJ2-7 | TRBV6-6 | TGTGCCAGCAGTTACTCGCACTCTCCAGGGATGGGCGAGCAGTACTTC | CASSYSHSPGMGEQYF
once | TRBD2 | TRBJ2-2 | TRBV27 | TGTGCCAGCAGTTCTCTGGGACTAGCGGGAGTTACCGGGGAGCTGTTTTTT | CASSSLGLAGVTGELFF
- | - | TRBJ1-6 | TRBV19 | TGTGCCAGTAGTAAGGTCGCGAGGTTTCAGGGAGCCCTCCACTTT | CASSKVARFQGALHF
- | TRBD1 | TRBJ1-6 | TRBV27 | TGTGCCAGCGGCATCGGACAGGGGCTTAATTCACCCCTCCACTTT | CASGIGQGLNSPLHF
- | - | TRBJ1-5 | TRBV4-1 | TGCGCCAGCAGCCCGAGAGAGGGCGGGCAGCCCCAGCATTTT | CASSPREGGQPQHF
- | - | TRBJ1-1 | TRBV10-3 | TGTGCCATCAGCGACTCCTGGTTGGAGGTCACTGAAGCTTTCTTT | CAISDSWLEVTEAFF
- | - | TRBJ2-7 | TRBV15 | TGTGCCACCAGCAGAGTGTTCTTCACAGGTCCCTACGAGCAGTACTTC | CATSRVFFTGPYEQYF
- | - | TRBJ2-1 | TRBV28 | TGTGCCAGCAGTTTAGGGGGATGGGCCTACAATGAGCAGTTCTTC | CASSLGGWAYNEQFF
- | TRBD2 | TRBJ2-1 | TRBV24-1 | TGTGCCACCAGTGACGCGGGGACTAGCGGGTTCTCCTACAATGAGCAGTTCTTC | CATSDAGTSGFSYNEQFF
- | - | TRBJ1-1 | TRBV11-2 | TGTGCCAGCAGCTTCCCGGGGCCTGAAGCTTTCTTT | CASSFPGPEAFF
few | - | TRBJ1-1 | TRBV3-1/TRBV3-2 | TGTGCCAGCAGCCGGCAGGCTATGAACACTGAAGCTTTCTTT | CASSRQAMNTEAFF
once | - | TRBJ1-1 | TRBV9 | TGTGCCAGCAGCGTAGGAAGGGACACTGAAGCTTTCTTT | CASSVGRDTEAFF
- | - | TRBJ1-1 | TRBV7-9 | TGTGCCAGCAGCTTAGACTGGCAGAACACTGAAGCTTTCTTT | CASSLDWQNTEAFF
- | TRBD1 | TRBJ1-4 | TRBV24-1 | TGTGCCACCAGTGATTCTGGACAGGGGGGGCGTGAAAAACTGTTTTTT | CATSDSGQGGREKLFF
- | - | TRBJ2-6 | TRBV9 | TGTGCCAGCAGCCCACAGGGCCTAGGGGCCAACGTCCTGACTTTC | CASSPQGLGANVLTF
- | - | TRBJ2-3 | TRBV4-1 | TGCGCCAGCAGCCAAGGTCCTACCACAGATACGCAGTATTTT | CASSQGPTTDTQYF
- | - | TRBJ2-3 | TRBV19 | TGTGCCAGTAGCCCTCGGCATGGAGATACGCAGTATTTT | CASSPRHGDTQYF
- | - | TRBJ1-1 | TRBV4-1 | TGCGCCAGCAGCCACCCCGGAAGGGGGTTAGTCACTGAAGCTTTCTTT | CASSHPGRGLVTEAFF
- | - | TRBJ2-5 | TRBV19 | TGTGCCAGTAGTACGACTCGAAAAGGAGAGACCCAGTACTTC | CASSTTRKGETQYF
- | - | TRBJ2-2 | TRBV5-1 | TGCGCCAGCAGCTTGGATCCGGGGGTGCTGTTTTTT | CASSLDPGVLFF
- | - | TRBJ1-2 | TRBV10-2 | TGCGCCAGCAGTGAACAAGGGACCTATGGCTACACCTTC | CASSEQGTYGYTF
- | - | TRBJ2-2 | TRBV3-1/TRBV3-2 | TGTGCCAGCAGCCAAACCCCTCGGGCAGGAGCGAACACCGGGGAGCTGTTTTTT | CASSQTPRAGANTGELFF
- | TRBD2 | TRBJ2-5 | TRBV30 | TGTGCCTGGAGTCTAGGGATTAGCGGGAGTTGGGAGACCCAGTACTTC | CAWSLGISGSWETQYF
- | - | TRBJ1-2 | TRBV5-1 | TGCGCCAGCAGCTTGGCCTTCGGGGGGAATGGCTACACCTTC | CASSLAFGGNGYTF
- | TRBD2 | TRBJ2-1 | TRBV7-3 | TGTGCCAGCAGCTTAGCGGGAGAAGGCAATGAGCAGTTCTTC | CASSLAGEGNEQFF
- | TRBD1 | TRBJ2-1 | TRBV6-5 | TGTGCCGGGTGGGACAGCACTTACAATGAGCAGTTCTTC | CAGWDSTYNEQFF